This is a list of T cell receptor beta chains from one sample in a study of cytotoxic CD8 clonotypes in ibrutinib-treated CLL. TCRdb's table, derived via immunoSEQ multiplex PCR, lists solely in-frame clones and lacks some. The data show about 160,000 clones, approximately 90% seen once. The sequencing here drew on PBMCs, taken at disease progression, from a patient treated with ibrutinib. The source is a human donor with chronic lymphocytic leukemia. Each CDR3 is given with its conserved first and last residue. A D gene is named only where the DNA matches it firmly. Size is omitted from some rows. Given values are once, few, many or a class for expanded clones.

>TRBJ2-7|TRBD1|-|TRBV2
TGTGCCAGCAGTGTATCGGACAGGCCTACTGAATACGAGCAGTACTTC
CASSVSDRPTEYEQYF
>TRBJ2-2|TRBD1|-|TRBV29-1
TGCAGCGTTGATTCCCAAACGGGACAGGGGCTTACCGGGGAGCTGTTTTTT
CSVDSQTGQGLTGELFF
>TRBJ2-3|TRBD2|-|TRBV4-3
TGCGCCAGCAGCCCATCCCAAGTAGCGGGAGCCGGGGATACGCAGTATTTT
CASSPSQVAGAGDTQYF
>TRBJ1-3|-|-|TRBV5-1
TGCGCCAGCAGCCTCACAGTGGGTTACTCTGGAAACACCATATATTTT
CASSLTVGYSGNTIYF
>TRBJ1-1|-|few|TRBV29-1
TGCAGCGTTGTCTTCAGGGGACGCGCGGAGAACACTGAAGCTTTCTTT
CSVVFRGRAENTEAFF
>TRBJ2-1|-|-|TRBV29-1
TGCAGCGGTACCTCCGGGGTTAGGGAGCAGTTCTTC
CSGTSGVREQFF
>TRBJ1-4|-|-|TRBV21-1
TGTGCCAGCAGCCCTCACCGAGCGGGGGGCGAAAAACTGTTTTTT
CASSPHRAGGEKLFF
>TRBJ2-3|TRBD2|-|TRBV6-5
TGTGCCACCGGGGGGACCGGGGACCACGAGGATACGCAGTATTTT
CATGGTGDHEDTQYF
>TRBJ1-5|-|few|TRBV5-1
TGCGCCAGCAGCTTGGAAGGGCAGGGTGGTCAGCCCCAGCATTTT
CASSLEGQGGQPQHF
>TRBJ2-1|TRBD2|-|TRBV19
TGTGCCAGTAGTCAACTAGCGGGGCGAGGTGGCAATGAGCAGTTCTTC
CASSQLAGRGGNEQFF
>TRBJ2-3|TRBD1|-|TRBV11-3
TGTGCCAGCAGCTTGGGACAGGGGGCCGGAGATACGCAGTATTTT
CASSLGQGAGDTQYF
>TRBJ2-7|TRBD2|-|TRBV7-9
TGTGCCAGCAGCTTAGGGATAAGCGGGGCTAGCGGAACCTACGAGCAGTACTTC
CASSLGISGASGTYEQYF
>TRBJ1-5|-|-|TRBV10-1
TGCGCCAGCAGTGAATCAGGGGACAATCAGCCCCAGCATTTT
CASSESGDNQPQHF
>TRBJ1-5|TRBD1|-|TRBV6-5
TGTGCCAGCAGTTACCGGACAGGTTCTAATCAGCCCCAGCATTTT
CASSYRTGSNQPQHF
>TRBJ2-1|-|-|TRBV6-5
TGTGCCAGCAGTACAACTTGGAATGAGCAGTTCTTC
CASSTTWNEQFF